The T cell receptor beta chain described here comes from a study of CD8+CD57+ T cells in acquired aplastic anemia. Background on the study: Sorted cells (CD4+ and CD8+) yielded DNA amounts that averaged approximately 3.1 ug.

Per the germline V gene, CDR1 is SQVTM and CDR2 is ANQGSEA. The CDR3 is 12 residues long. V shed 4 bases and J shed 5 bases, with 12 bases lying between them. Study outcomes and limitations: Sharing between patients and controls was observed for around 30 CD8+ CDR3 sequences.

This clonotype was seen only a few times. As yet, its antigen is unknown. Genomic DNA constituted the template upon which TCR beta VDJ and CDR3 profiling was performed. TCRdb passed the reads through MiXCR, listing each CDR3 protein once. This table has about 190,000 distinct CDR3 sequences, 64% appearing once. This receptor was taken from a human donor with severe aplastic anemia or a healthy control (not recorded which). The J gene is TRBJ2-7, the V gene TRBV29-1, with D unclear. Sequenced material: sorted CD4+, CD8+, or CD8+CD57+ T cells (not recorded which) from PBMCs. CDR3 bases: TGCAGCGTTGGAAATTGGGTGCACGAGCAGTACTTC. This translates into CSVGNWVHEQYF.